These 20 T cell receptor beta chains originate from one sample sequenced in a study of T-cell reconstitution after alpha-beta-depleted transplantation in children. A TCRbeta library incorporating unique molecular identifiers was prepared. In TCRdb, the PCR reads were re-called with MiXCR into one record per CDR3 protein. The table has 200,000 to 250,000 distinct CDR3 sequences, approximately 6.9% seen once; the top ten hold about 5.5%. The sequencing used PBMCs, collected before TCRalphabeta/CD19-depleted stem cell transplant. The origin of the receptors is a boy younger than 10 with acute lymphoblastic leukemia, due to receive a stem cell transplant.

The V and J genes are TRBV28 and TRBJ2-3, with a tentative D call TRBD2 (5 bases). This CDR3 comprises 11 residues. CDR1 is MDHEN and CDR2 is SYDVKM in the germline V gene. Trimming pared 6 bases from V and 8 bases from J, leaving 9 bases between. The CDR3 loop is CASSLALTQYF. The CDR3, as DNA: TGTGCCAGCAGCCTAGCCCTTACGCAGTATTTT.

Many counts were recorded for this clonotype. The chain combines TRBV19 with TRBJ2-4; D could derive from TRBD1 or TRBD2 (5 bases each). This CDR3 is built from 15 residues. Germline lookup yields CDR1 LNHDA and CDR2 SQIVND (reference sequence). The V end was cut by 7 bases, the J end by 6 bases, with 19 bases between. CDR3 sequence (DNA): TGTGCCAGTAAAGGTTCGACAGCTCGGGGAAACATTCAGTACTTC. Translating gives CASKGSTARGNIQYF. Drawing the rest from reference TRBV19 and TRBJ2-4, the complete variable domain is DGGITQSPKYLFRKEGQNVTLSCEQNLNHDAMYWYRQDPGQGLRLIYYSQIVNDFQKGDIAEGYSVSREKKESFPLTVTSAQKNPTAFYLCASKGSTARGNIQYFGAGTRLSVL.

This clonotype was recorded many times. The chain carries TRBV5-1 and TRBJ2-5; 10 nucleotides align to TRBD1. After removal of 4 bases from V and 5 bases from J, the junction contained 5 bases not matched to a gene. Germline CDR1 SGHRS, CDR2 YFSETQ. The CDR3 is 14 amino acids. CDR3 coding DNA: TGCGCCAGCAGCGAAGGGACAGGGGAGGAGACCCAGTACTTC. This sequence encodes CASSEGTGEETQYF.

This clonotype was recorded many times. The J gene is TRBJ2-2, the V gene TRBV7-9; TRBD1 is a possible D gene (5 bases). The CDR3 extends over 16 amino acids. V lost 5 bases and J 1 base, leaving 14 bases between the germline ends. Germline lookup yields CDR1 SEHNR and CDR2 FQNEAQ (reference sequence). CDR3 sequence reads: CASSQVAGLNTGELFF. The DNA of the CDR3 is TGTGCCAGCAGCCAGGTCGCAGGGCTGAACACCGGGGAGCTGTTTTTT.

This clonotype has only a few counts. This chain links TRBV6-1 with TRBJ1-4, with TRBD1 as a possible D gene (5 bases). CDR1 and CDR2 from the germline V gene are MNHNS and SASEGT. The length of the CDR3 is 14 residues. Deletions cut 7 bases from V and 7 bases from J, with 16 bases between. CDR3 bases: TGTGCCAGCAACCCCGTGGGGGTGTCTGAAAAACTGTTTTTT. This gives the protein CASNPVGVSEKLFF.

V usage is TRBV4-2 and J usage is TRBJ1-5; 8 bases match TRBD1. The trim removed 0 bases at V and 4 bases at J, leaving 5 bases unmatched. This CDR3 region has 16 residues. The germline gives CDR1 LGHNA, CDR2 YNFKEQ. CDR3 in DNA: TGTGCCAGCAGCCAAGAGGACAGGGCAGGGAATCAGCCCCAGCATTTT. Translated: CASSQEDRAGNQPQHF.

This clonotype was detected only a few times. The rearrangement links TRBV7-6 to TRBJ2-7; D uncertain. CDR1 is SGHVS, CDR2 FNYEAQ, per germline. CDR3 length: 13 amino acids. Trimming pared 5 bases from V and 4 bases from J, leaving 12 bases between. The CDR3 region has the DNA TGTGCCAGCAGCCAGAAGGACGGATACGAGCAGTACTTC. Protein product: CASSQKDGYEQYF.

This clonotype was observed at least ten times. The chain uses TRBV5-4 and TRBJ2-5, with a weak D call TRBD2 (6 bases). CDR3 length equals 13 residues. Germline loops: CDR1 SGHNT, CDR2 YYREEE (reference sequence). V was cut by 1 base and J by 5 bases, with 9 bases left in between. CDR3 coding DNA: TGTGCCAGCAGCTTGCGGGGGATGGAGACCCAGTACTTC. Translated, it gives CASSLRGMETQYF.

This clonotype was seen a handful of times. The rearrangement uses TRBV11-2 and TRBJ1-4; 11 bases align to TRBD1. Trimming cost V 4 bases and J 0 bases; bases outside gene matches: 4. The CDR3 contains 17 residues. Per germline, CDR1 SGHAT and CDR2 FQNNGV. CDR3 bases: TGTGCCAGCAGCTCCCGGGACAGGGGGTCAACTAATGAAAAACTGTTTTTT. Its translation: CASSSRDRGSTNEKLFF.

This clonotype was observed a handful of times. This sequence joins TRBV28 and TRBJ1-5, with 9 bases matching TRBD1. J gave up 2 bases and V 6 bases, and 5 bases lay outside the gene matches. This CDR3 has 15 residues. Germline V gives CDR1 MDHEN, CDR2 SYDVKM. CDR3 DNA sequence: TGTGCCAGCAGGGGGACAGGGCAGCGCAATCAGCCCCAGCATTTT. Amino acid sequence: CASRGTGQRNQPQHF.

This clonotype was seen a few times. The chain has TRBV5-1 and TRBJ2-7; 8 nucleotides agree with TRBD2. Germline V gives CDR1 SGHRS, CDR2 YFSETQ. This CDR3 has 16 residues. V shed 4 bases, J shed 3 bases, and the junction held 12 bases outside the gene matches. The CDR3 DNA sequence: TGCGCCAGCAGCCCATCCGGACTAGCAGCCCTCTACGAGCAGTACTTC. Its protein is CASSPSGLAALYEQYF.

This clonotype was counted only a few times. V and J are TRBV28 and TRBJ1-1; the match to TRBD1 covers 12 bases. Germline values: CDR1 MDHEN, CDR2 SYDVKM. Germline trimming cut 6 bases from V and 7 bases from J; bases unmatched to any gene: 12. The CDR3 loop spans 16 amino acids. CDR3 nucleotides: TGTGCCAGCAGAACCGGGACAGGGGGCAAAAGGCATGAAGCTTTCTTT. It specifies CASRTGTGGKRHEAFF. The variable domain in full, with the rest retrieved from reference TRBV28 and TRBJ1-1, is DVKVTQSSRYLVKRTGEKVFLECVQDMDHENMFWYRQDPGLGLRLIYFSYDVKMKEKGDIPEGYSVSREKKERFSLILESASTNQTSMYLCASRTGTGGKRHEAFFGQGTRLTVV.

In its sample, this clonotype was seen a few times. The rearrangement joins TRBV28 to TRBJ2-1, with D tentatively TRBD1 (6 bases). CDR1 is MDHEN, CDR2 SYDVKM, per germline. The CDR3 has 17 amino acids. The germline V and J ends were trimmed by 5 bases and 4 bases, with 21 bases remaining between them. This chain's CDR3 is CASSPAIWDKGYNEQFF. The CDR3 DNA is TGTGCCAGCAGTCCCGCTATTTGGGACAAGGGGTACAATGAGCAGTTCTTC.

V gene TRBV4-2 combines with J gene TRBJ2-3; 9 bases align to TRBD2. The CDR3 runs to 17 residues. V lost 1 base, J lost 4 bases, and 9 bases stayed unmatched. Germline CDR1 is LGHNA and CDR2 is YNFKEQ. CDR3 coding DNA: TGTGCCAGCAGCCAAGGGGTGGCGGGGGGGCCCGCAGATACGCAGTATTTT. This sequence encodes CASSQGVAGGPADTQYF.

The V call is TRBV20-1, the J call TRBJ1-5, with D hard to call. Deletions cut 2 bases from V and 4 bases from J, with 15 bases between. Germline CDR1 reads DFQATT; CDR2 reads SNEGSKA (reference sequence). The length of the CDR3 is 15 residues. The DNA for the CDR3 is TGCAGTGCTAGAACCTATAAAGGCAGAAATCAGCCCCAGCATTTT. Protein sequence: CSARTYKGRNQPQHF.

A few counts support this clonotype. This chain links TRBV18 with TRBJ2-5, with 9 bases aligning to TRBD2. The CDR3 extends over 16 amino acids. The V segment lost 0 bases and the J segment 5 bases; nucleotides outside the gene matches: 7. Germline V gene lookup returns CDR1 KGHSH and CDR2 LQKENI. The chain's CDR3 is CASSPPVAGGSETQYF. The DNA for the CDR3 is TGTGCCAGCTCACCACCGGTGGCGGGGGGGTCGGAGACCCAGTACTTC.

V and J are TRBV28 and TRBJ2-2; 7 bases are shared with TRBD1. The germline CDR1 and CDR2 sequences are MDHEN and SYDVKM. The CDR3 runs to 15 residues. Germline trimming cut 5 bases from V and 5 bases from J; bases unmatched to any gene: 8. The CDR3 DNA reads as TGTGCCAGCAGTCTGACAGGGACCGTTACCGGGGAGCTGTTTTTT. This sequence encodes CASSLTGTVTGELFF.

The chain combines TRBV5-1 with TRBJ2-7, with D perhaps matching TRBD2 (6 bases). Trimming removed 5 bases at V and 0 bases at J, with 15 bases between. Germline V gene lookup returns CDR1 SGHRS and CDR2 YFSETQ. This CDR3 has 15 residues. CDR3 sequence: CASRAASESSYEQYF. CDR3 bases: TGCGCCAGCAGGGCCGCTAGCGAGAGCTCCTACGAGCAGTACTTC.

At least ten counts were recorded for this clonotype. The chain couples TRBV5-1 to TRBJ1-4; a weak D match, TRBD1 (5 bases). Trimming cost V 0 bases and J 9 bases, with 21 bases left between them. From germline, CDR1 is SGHRS and CDR2 YFSETQ. The CDR3 extends over 17 amino acids. The CDR3 DNA is TGCGCCAGCAGCTTGGAGGGAGGACAAACTAGCTCGAAAAAACTGTTTTTT. It yields the protein CASSLEGGQTSSKKLFF.

In its sample, this clonotype was seen many times. This rearrangement joins TRBV20-1 to TRBJ2-4; D tentatively fits TRBD1 or TRBD2 (5 bases each). This CDR3 region has 13 residues. Germline V gene lookup returns CDR1 DFQATT and CDR2 SNEGSKA (reference sequence). The germline V and J ends were trimmed by 4 bases and 5 bases, with 12 bases remaining between them. CDR3 DNA: TGCAGTGCTATTGAGGGGAGCGAAAACATTCAGTACTTC. It translates to CSAIEGSENIQYF.